This T cell receptor beta chain is from a study of blood T cells in healthy people across ages. From germline, CDR1 is SEHNR and CDR2 FQNEAQ (reference sequence). The V gene lost 5 bases and the J gene lost 4 bases, with 15 bases spanning the gap. The CDR3 sequence is 15 residues long. With a J-beta primer mix and a sample-barcoded 5' primer, a second PCR ran about 7 to 12 cycles. TCRdb analysed the 5' RACE reads with MiXCR anew, one entry per CDR3 protein. The sample gives roughly 800,000 distinct CDR3 sequences, 58% of which show up once; 20% to 25% is in the top ten. The chain is built from TRBV7-9 and TRBJ2-4; D not resolved. The sample consisted of blood. The clonotype originates from a man aged 30-40 years in good health. Here the CDR3 DNA reads TGTGCCAGCAGCCTAGTTCAGGTGTCGAAAAACATTCAGTACTTC. It is translated as CASSLVQVSKNIQYF.